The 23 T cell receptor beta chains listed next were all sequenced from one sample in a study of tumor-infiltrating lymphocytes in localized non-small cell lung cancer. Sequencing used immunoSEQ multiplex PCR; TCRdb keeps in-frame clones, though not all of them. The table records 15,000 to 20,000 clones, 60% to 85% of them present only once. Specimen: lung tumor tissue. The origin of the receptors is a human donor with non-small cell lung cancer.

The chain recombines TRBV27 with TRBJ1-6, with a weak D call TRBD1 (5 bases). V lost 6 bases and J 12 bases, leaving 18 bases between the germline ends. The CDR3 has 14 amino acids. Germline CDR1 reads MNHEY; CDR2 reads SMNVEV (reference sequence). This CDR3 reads CASRRGGNPGPLHF. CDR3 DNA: TGTGCCAGCAGACGGGGGGGGAATCCCGGACCCCTCCACTTT.

CDR3 nucleotides: TGCGCCAGCAGCTTGGACAGGGTAGGTCAGCCCCAGCATTTT. It encodes CASSLDRVGQPQHF. This chain joins TRBV5-1 and TRBJ1-5, with D maybe TRBD1 (6 bases). The CDR3 consists of 14 residues. Looked up from germline, CDR1 is SGHRS and CDR2 is YFSETQ. V was pared by 0 bases and J by 6 bases, with 10 bases between.

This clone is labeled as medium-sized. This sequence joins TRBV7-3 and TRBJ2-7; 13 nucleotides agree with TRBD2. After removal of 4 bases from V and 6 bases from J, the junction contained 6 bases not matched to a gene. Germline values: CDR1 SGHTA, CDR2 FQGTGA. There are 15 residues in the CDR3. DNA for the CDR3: TGTGCCAGCAGCTCAGGACTAGCGGGAGTAGCCGAGCAGTACTTC. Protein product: CASSSGLAGVAEQYF.

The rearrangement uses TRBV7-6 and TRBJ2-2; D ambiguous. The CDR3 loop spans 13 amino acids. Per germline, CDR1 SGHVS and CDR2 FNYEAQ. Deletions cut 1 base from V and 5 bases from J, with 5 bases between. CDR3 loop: CASSLDPTGELFF. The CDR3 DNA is TGTGCCAGCAGCTTAGATCCGACCGGGGAGCTGTTTTTT.

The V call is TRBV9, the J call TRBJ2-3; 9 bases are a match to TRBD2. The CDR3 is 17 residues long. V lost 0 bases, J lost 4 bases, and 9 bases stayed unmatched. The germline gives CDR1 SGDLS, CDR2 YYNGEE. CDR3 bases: TGTGCCAGCAGCGTAGGTTTTGTGCGGGGGGGCGCAGATACGCAGTATTTT. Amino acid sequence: CASSVGFVRGGADTQYF.

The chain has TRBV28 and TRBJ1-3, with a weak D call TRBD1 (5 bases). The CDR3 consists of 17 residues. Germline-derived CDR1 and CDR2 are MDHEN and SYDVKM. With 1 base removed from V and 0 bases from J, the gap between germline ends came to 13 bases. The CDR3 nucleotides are TGTGCCAGCAGTTTATTGGTAGGGGCCAGCTCTGGAAACACCATATATTTT. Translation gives CASSLLVGASSGNTIYF. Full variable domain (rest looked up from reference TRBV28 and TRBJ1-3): DVKVTQSSRYLVKRTGEKVFLECVQDMDHENMFWYRQDPGLGLRLIYFSYDVKMKEKGDIPEGYSVSREKKERFSLILESASTNQTSMYLCASSLLVGASSGNTIYFGEGSWLTVV.

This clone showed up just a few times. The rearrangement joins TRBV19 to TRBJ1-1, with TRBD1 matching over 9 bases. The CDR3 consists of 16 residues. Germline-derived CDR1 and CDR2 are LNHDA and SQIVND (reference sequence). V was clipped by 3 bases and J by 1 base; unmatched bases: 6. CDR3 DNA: TGTGCCAGTAGTATTAGGAACAGGGGGCCGAACACTGAAGCTTTCTTT. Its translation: CASSIRNRGPNTEAFF.

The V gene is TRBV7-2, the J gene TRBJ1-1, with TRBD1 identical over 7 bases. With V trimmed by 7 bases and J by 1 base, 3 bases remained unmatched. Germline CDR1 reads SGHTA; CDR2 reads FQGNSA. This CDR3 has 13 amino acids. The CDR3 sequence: CASIRGKNTEAFF. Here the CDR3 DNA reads TGTGCCAGCATCAGGGGGAAGAACACTGAAGCTTTCTTT.

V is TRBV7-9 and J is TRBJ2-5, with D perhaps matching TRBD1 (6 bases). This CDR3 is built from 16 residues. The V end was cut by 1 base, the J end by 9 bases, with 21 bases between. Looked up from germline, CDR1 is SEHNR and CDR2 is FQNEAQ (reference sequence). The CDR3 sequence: CASSLVGVDRRLAQYF. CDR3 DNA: TGTGCCAGCAGCTTAGTAGGTGTCGACAGGCGGTTGGCCCAGTACTTC.

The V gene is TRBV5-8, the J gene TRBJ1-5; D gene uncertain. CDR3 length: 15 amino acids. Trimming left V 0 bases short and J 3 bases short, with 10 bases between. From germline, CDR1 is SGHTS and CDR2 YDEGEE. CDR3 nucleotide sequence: TGTGCCAGCAGCTTGGGCCCAAGGGACAATCAGCCCCAGCATTTT. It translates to CASSLGPRDNQPQHF. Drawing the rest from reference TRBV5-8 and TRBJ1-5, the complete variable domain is EAGVTQSPTHLIKTRGQQATLRCSPISGHTSVYWYQQALGLGLQFLLWYDEGEERNRGNFPPRFSGRQFPNYSSELNVNALELEDSALYLCASSLGPRDNQPQHFGDGTRLSIL.

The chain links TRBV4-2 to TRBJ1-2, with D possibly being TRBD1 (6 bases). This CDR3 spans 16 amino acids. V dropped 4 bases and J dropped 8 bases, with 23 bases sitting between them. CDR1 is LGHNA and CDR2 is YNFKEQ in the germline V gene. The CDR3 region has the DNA TGTGCCAGCAGCCGACCTAAATCTCCAGGGGATGGGGGCTACACCTTC. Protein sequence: CASSRPKSPGDGGYTF.

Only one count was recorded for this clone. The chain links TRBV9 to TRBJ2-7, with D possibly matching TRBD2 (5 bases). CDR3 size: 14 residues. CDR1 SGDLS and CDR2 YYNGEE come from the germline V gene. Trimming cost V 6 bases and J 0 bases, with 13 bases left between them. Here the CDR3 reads CASNPGSFSYEQYF. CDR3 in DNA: TGTGCCAGCAACCCGGGGTCTTTCTCCTACGAGCAGTACTTC.

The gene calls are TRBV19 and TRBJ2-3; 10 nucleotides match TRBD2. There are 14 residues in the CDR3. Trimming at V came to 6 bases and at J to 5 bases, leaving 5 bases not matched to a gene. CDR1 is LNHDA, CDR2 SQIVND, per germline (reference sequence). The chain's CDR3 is CASSQREGQDTQYF. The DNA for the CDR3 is TGTGCCAGTAGCCAGCGGGAGGGCCAAGATACGCAGTATTTT.

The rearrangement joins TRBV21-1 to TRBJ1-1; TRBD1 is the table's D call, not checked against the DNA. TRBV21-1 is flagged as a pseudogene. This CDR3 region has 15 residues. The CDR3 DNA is TGTGCCAGCAGCGCCCCGACAGGGGACAACACTGAAGCTTTCTTT. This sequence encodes CASSAPTGDNTEAFF.

The DNA for the CDR3 is TGCAGCGCCGGACGGTTGAACACTGAAGCTTTCTTT. The encoded protein is CSAGRLNTEAFF. The chain combines TRBV29-1 with TRBJ1-1, with D uncertain. This CDR3 comprises 12 residues. Germline lookup yields CDR1 SQVTM and CDR2 ANQGSEA. V gave up 7 bases and J gave up 0 bases, with 9 bases separating them. Drawing the rest from reference TRBV29-1 and TRBJ1-1, the complete variable domain is SAVISQKPSRDICQRGTSLTIQCQVDSQVTMMFWYRQQPGQSLTLIATANQGSEATYESGFVIDKFPISRPNLTFSTLTVSNMSPEDSSIYLCSAGRLNTEAFFGQGTRLTVV.

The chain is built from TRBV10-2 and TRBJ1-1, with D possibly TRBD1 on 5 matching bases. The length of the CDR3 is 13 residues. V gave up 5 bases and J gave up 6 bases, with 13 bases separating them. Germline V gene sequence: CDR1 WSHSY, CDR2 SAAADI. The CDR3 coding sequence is TGCGCCAGCAGTCTGGGACTCAACGCTGAAGCTTTCTTT. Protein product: CASSLGLNAEAFF.

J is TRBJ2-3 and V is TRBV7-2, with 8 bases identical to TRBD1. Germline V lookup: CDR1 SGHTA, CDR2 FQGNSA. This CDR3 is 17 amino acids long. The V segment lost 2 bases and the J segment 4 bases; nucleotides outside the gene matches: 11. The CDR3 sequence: CASSLSPQGASADTQYF. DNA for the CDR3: TGTGCCAGCAGCTTAAGTCCTCAGGGGGCGTCCGCAGATACGCAGTATTTT.

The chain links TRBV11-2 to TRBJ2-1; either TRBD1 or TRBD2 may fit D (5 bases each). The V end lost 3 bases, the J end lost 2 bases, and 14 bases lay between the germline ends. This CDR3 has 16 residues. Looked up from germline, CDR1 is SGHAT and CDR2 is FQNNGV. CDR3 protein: CASSFIVGAPYNEQFF. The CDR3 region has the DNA TGTGCCAGCAGCTTCATAGTCGGGGCACCCTACAATGAGCAGTTCTTC.

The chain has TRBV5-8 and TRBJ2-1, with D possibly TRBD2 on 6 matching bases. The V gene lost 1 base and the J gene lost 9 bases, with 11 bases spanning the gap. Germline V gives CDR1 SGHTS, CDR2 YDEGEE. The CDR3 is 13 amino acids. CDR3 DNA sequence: TGTGCCAGCAGCTTGCGGGGGTTGGGTGAGCAGTTCTTC. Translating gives CASSLRGLGEQFF.

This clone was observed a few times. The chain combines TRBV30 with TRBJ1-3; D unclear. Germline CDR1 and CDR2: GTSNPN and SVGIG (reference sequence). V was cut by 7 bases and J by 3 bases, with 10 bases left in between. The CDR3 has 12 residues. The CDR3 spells CASRADGNTIYF. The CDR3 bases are TGTGCCTCTCGAGCTGATGGAAACACCATATATTTT.

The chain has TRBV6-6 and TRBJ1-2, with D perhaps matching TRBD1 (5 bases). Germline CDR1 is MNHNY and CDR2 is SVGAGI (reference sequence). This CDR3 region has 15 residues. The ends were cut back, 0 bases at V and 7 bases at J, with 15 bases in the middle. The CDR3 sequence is CASSYSGGRGAGYTF. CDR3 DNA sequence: TGTGCCAGCAGTTACTCGGGTGGAAGGGGAGCTGGCTACACCTTC.

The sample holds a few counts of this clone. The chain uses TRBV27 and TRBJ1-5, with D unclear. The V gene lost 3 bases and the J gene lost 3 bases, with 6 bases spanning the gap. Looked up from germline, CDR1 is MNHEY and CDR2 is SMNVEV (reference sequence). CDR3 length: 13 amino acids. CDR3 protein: CASSLFLNQPQHF. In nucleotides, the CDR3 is TGTGCCAGCAGTTTGTTCCTCAATCAGCCCCAGCATTTT.

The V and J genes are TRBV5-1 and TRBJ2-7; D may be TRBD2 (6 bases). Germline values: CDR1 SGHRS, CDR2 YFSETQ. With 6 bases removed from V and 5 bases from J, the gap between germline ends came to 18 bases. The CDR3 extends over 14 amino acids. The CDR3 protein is CASKGVRESDEQYF. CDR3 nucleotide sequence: TGCGCCAGCAAAGGGGTACGGGAGTCCGACGAGCAGTACTTC.